Below, 16 T cell receptor beta chains from the same sample are listed, as sequenced in a study of T cells in Graves' hyperthyroidism and ophthalmopathy. Amplified TCR beta CDR3 regions derived from RNA transcripts. Carried out on the TCR CDR3, a first-round RT-PCR used the HTBI primer set. TCRdb reprocessed the multiplex PCR reads via MiXCR and lists one record per CDR3 protein. The repertoire holds fewer than 650,000 distinct CDR3 sequences, with approximately 48% as singletons. The sequencing sample was made of peripheral blood or thyroid tissue (not recorded which). The source is an adult woman with Graves' disease, either hyperthyroidism or ophthalmopathy (not recorded which).

This clonotype occurred a few times. V is TRBV4-1 and J is TRBJ1-6; D gene unclear. Germline V lookup: CDR1 MGHRA, CDR2 YSYEKL. The CDR3 extends over 16 amino acids. Between the trimmed V and J ends, which lost 2 bases and 6 bases, there was a span of 14 bases. The CDR3, as DNA: TGCGCCAGCAGCCAACCGACGCGGGTGACTAATTCACCCCTCCACTTT. This translates into CASSQPTRVTNSPLHF.

There are many counts of this clonotype. The rearrangement uses TRBV29-1 and TRBJ1-1; D perhaps matches TRBD1 (5 bases). Germline lookup yields CDR1 SQVTM and CDR2 ANQGSEA. This CDR3 region has 11 residues. V dropped 6 bases and J dropped 8 bases, with 13 bases sitting between them. The CDR3 reads CSVREGAEAFF. Here the CDR3 DNA reads TGCAGCGTCAGGGAAGGGGCCGAAGCTTTCTTT.

This clonotype occurred many times. J is TRBJ1-1 and V is TRBV19; TRBD1 might be the D (6 bases). Per the germline V gene, CDR1 is LNHDA and CDR2 is SQIVND (reference sequence). Trimming left V 3 bases short and J 1 base short, with 9 bases between. The CDR3 runs 14 residues. The CDR3 sequence is CASSMQGTNTEAFF. CDR3 DNA: TGTGCCAGTAGTATGCAGGGGACGAACACTGAAGCTTTCTTT.

The chain recombines TRBV10-3 with TRBJ2-3; possible D gene TRBD1, 5 bases. CDR1 and CDR2 (germline): ENHRY, SYGVKD. V gave up 3 bases and J gave up 2 bases, with 9 bases separating them. The CDR3 extends over 14 amino acids. The chain's CDR3 is CAISDVRATDTQYF. Written as DNA, the CDR3 is TGTGCCATCAGTGATGTCAGGGCCACAGATACGCAGTATTTT.

There are many counts of this clonotype. CDR3 residues: CASSFQGRGYTF. The CDR3 region has the DNA TGCGCCAGCAGTTTCCAGGGGCGAGGCTACACCTTC. The chain carries TRBV10-2 and TRBJ1-2, with D possibly matching TRBD1 (6 bases). Germline V gives CDR1 WSHSY, CDR2 SAAADI. The CDR3 length is 12 residues. V dropped 5 bases and J dropped 8 bases, with 12 bases sitting between them.

The chain employs TRBV2 and TRBJ1-2, with a tentative D call TRBD1 (6 bases). Germline CDR1 reads SNHLY; CDR2 reads FYNNEI. This CDR3 is 13 amino acids long. The ends were cut back, 1 base at V and 6 bases at J, with 9 bases in the middle. The CDR3 nucleotides are TGTGCCAGCAGTGAAGGAGGGGGGGATGGCTACACCTTC. It specifies CASSEGGGDGYTF.

This clonotype was recorded many times. The chain recombines TRBV19 with TRBJ1-1; unclear D gene. The CDR3 sequence is 13 residues long. Per the germline V gene, CDR1 is LNHDA and CDR2 is SQIVND (reference sequence). With 6 bases removed from V and 2 bases from J, the gap between germline ends came to 10 bases. The CDR3 sequence: CASSSSRNTEAFF. The CDR3 region has the DNA TGTGCCAGTAGCTCGTCCAGAAACACTGAAGCTTTCTTT.

The CDR3 here is CASSFRQGGTQHF. CDR3 nucleotide sequence: TGTGCCAGCAGCTTTCGACAGGGCGGCACCCAGCATTTT. The chain employs TRBV7-2 and TRBJ1-5; 7 positions agree with TRBD1. The germline V gene has CDR1 SGHTA and CDR2 FQGNSA. V lost 3 bases to trimming and J lost 11 bases; unmatched junction nucleotides: 7. The CDR3 runs 13 residues.

The rearrangement uses TRBV7-4 and TRBJ1-3; D unresolved. CDR1 is SGHVT, CDR2 SQSDAQ, per germline. V was cut by 3 bases and J by 4 bases, with 19 bases left in between. This CDR3 spans 17 amino acids. CDR3 in amino acids: CASSLRFGNWVGNTIYF. The CDR3 nucleotides read TGTGCCAGCAGCTTGCGTTTTGGGAATTGGGTCGGAAACACCATATATTTT.

V and J are TRBV11-2 and TRBJ1-5, with 9 bases matching TRBD1. This CDR3 region has 15 residues. The junction had 9 bases not matched to a gene; V was cut back by 6 bases and J by 6 bases. Per the germline V gene, CDR1 is SGHAT and CDR2 is FQNNGV. CDR3 protein: CASSEGDRAIQPQHF. The CDR3 coding sequence is TGTGCCAGCAGTGAAGGGGACAGGGCTATTCAGCCCCAGCATTTT.

The chain combines TRBV9 with TRBJ1-1; 8 nucleotides match TRBD1. The germline CDR1 and CDR2 sequences are SGDLS and YYNGEE. This CDR3 region has 16 residues. V shed 3 bases, J shed 1 base, and the junction held 8 bases outside the gene matches. As DNA, the CDR3 is TGTGCCAGCAGCGAGACAGGGGATCCAGGGAACACTGAAGCTTTCTTT. Protein sequence: CASSETGDPGNTEAFF.

The rearrangement uses TRBV20-1 and TRBJ1-5; D is ambiguous. The germline CDR1 and CDR2 sequences are DFQATT and SNEGSKA (reference sequence). Trimming removed 1 base at V and 5 bases at J, with 12 bases between. CDR3 size: 14 residues. The chain's CDR3 is CSARGPPGYQPQHF. CDR3 nucleotide sequence: TGCAGTGCTAGAGGGCCTCCGGGGTATCAGCCCCAGCATTTT.

The sample holds a few counts of this clonotype. The rearrangement joins TRBV6-2 or TRBV6-3 to TRBJ1-5, with D unclear. V gave up 6 bases and J gave up 0 bases, with 12 bases separating them. The CDR3 contains 15 residues. The germline V gene has CDR1 MNHEY and CDR2 SVGEGT. The CDR3 sequence is CASSGPVNSNQPQHF. Written as DNA, the CDR3 is TGTGCCAGCAGCGGGCCCGTAAATAGCAATCAGCCCCAGCATTTT.

Details on this clonotype: Being one base from a much bigger clone, this may be a read error. DNA of the CDR3: TGTGCCACCAGCAGAGACAGGCGGGATTCACCCCTCTACTTT. Its protein product is CATSRDRRDSPLYF. The chain has TRBV15 and TRBJ1-6; D gene uncertain. This CDR3 contains 14 residues. Germline V lookup: CDR1 LNHNV, CDR2 YYDKDF (reference sequence).

This clonotype occurred many times. The chain employs TRBV11-2 and TRBJ1-3; D is uncertain. The CDR3 is 14 amino acids. The ends were cut back, 2 bases at V and 0 bases at J, with 5 bases in the middle. Germline V CDR1 and CDR2: SGHAT, FQNNGV. CDR3 residues: CASSLTDSGNTIYF. The DNA of the CDR3 is TGTGCCAGCAGCTTAACAGACTCTGGAAACACCATATATTTT.

This clonotype came up a few times. One end of the junction varies from germline; a read error may be responsible. The rearrangement links TRBV7-9 to TRBJ2-7; 10 positions match TRBD1. This CDR3 region has 17 residues. CDR1 SEHNR and CDR2 FQNEAQ come from the germline V gene (reference sequence). The CDR3 sequence: CASSQKGTGEISYEQYF. The CDR3 nucleotides read TGCGCCAGCAGCCAAAAGGGGACAGGGGAAATATCCTACGAGCAGTACTTC.